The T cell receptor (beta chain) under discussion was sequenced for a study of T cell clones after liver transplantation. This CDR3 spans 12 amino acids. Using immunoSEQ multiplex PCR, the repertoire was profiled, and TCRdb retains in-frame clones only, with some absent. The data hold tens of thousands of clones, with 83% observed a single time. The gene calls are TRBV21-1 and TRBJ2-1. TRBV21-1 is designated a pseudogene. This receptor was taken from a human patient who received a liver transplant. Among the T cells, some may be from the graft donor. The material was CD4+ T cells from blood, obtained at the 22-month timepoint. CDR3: CASGEKCIEQFF. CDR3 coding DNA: TGTGCCAGCGGGGAAAAGTGTATTGAGCAGTTCTTC.